This T cell receptor (beta chain) came from a study of shared clonotypes between healthy human individuals. As regards this clone: The antigen remains undetermined.

The CDR3 loop spans 12 amino acids. V lost 6 bases, J lost 5 bases, and 8 bases lay in between. The germline gives CDR1 LNHDA, CDR2 SQIVND (reference sequence). Sequencing was performed with immunoSEQ multiplex PCR; in TCRdb, only in-frame clones are kept and a portion is missing. The sample lists hundreds of thousands of clones; 95% to 98% were seen once. Regarding the study as a whole: Genetic and exposure-history diversity was limited by the few donors. Relative to memory subsets, naive subsets generally showed larger estimated richness.

The genes are TRBV19 and TRBJ1-3, with D tentatively TRBD1 (5 bases). This receptor was identified in a woman aged 25 to 39 in good health. The sequencing sample was made of naive CD4+ T cells sorted from blood. Subset of the sample: CD45RA+ positively selected. The CDR3, as DNA: TGTGCCAGTAGGTGGGACCGAAACACCATATATTTT. This gives the protein CASRWDRNTIYF.